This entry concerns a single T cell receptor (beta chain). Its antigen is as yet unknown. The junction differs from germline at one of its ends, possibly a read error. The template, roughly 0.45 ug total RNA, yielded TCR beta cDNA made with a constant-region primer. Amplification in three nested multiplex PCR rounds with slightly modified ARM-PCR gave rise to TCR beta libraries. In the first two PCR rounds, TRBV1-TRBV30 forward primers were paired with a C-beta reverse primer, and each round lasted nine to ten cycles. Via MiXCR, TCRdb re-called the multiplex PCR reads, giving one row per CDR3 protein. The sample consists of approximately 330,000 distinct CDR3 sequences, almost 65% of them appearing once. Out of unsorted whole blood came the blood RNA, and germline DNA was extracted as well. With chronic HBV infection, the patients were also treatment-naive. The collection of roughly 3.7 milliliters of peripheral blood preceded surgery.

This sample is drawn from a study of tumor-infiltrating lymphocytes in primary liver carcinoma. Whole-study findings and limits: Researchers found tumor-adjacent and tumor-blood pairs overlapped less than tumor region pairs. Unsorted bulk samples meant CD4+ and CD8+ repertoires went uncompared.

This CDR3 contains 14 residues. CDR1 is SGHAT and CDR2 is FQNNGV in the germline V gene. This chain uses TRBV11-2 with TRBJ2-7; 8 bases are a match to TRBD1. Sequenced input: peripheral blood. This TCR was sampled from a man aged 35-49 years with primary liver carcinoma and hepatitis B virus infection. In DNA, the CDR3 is TGTGCCAGCAGCTTAGGGACAGGGAGTTACGAGAAGTATTTC. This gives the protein CASSLGTGSYEKYF.